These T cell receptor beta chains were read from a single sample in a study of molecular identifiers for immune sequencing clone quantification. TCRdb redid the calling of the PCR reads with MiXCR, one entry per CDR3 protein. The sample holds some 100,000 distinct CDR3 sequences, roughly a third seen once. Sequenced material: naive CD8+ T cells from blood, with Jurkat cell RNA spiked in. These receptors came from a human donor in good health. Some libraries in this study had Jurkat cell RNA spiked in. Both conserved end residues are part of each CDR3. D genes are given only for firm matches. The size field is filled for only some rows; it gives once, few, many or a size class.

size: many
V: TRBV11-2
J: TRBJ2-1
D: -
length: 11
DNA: TGTGCCAGCAGCTCGGGATATGAGCAGTTCTTC
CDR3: CASSSGYEQFF

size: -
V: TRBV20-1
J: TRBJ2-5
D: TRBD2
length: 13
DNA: TGCAGTGCTCGGGGACTAGATAAAGAGACCCAGTACTTC
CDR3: CSARGLDKETQYF

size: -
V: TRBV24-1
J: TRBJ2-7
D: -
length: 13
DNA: TGTGCCACCAGTGATTTGCGTGGGCGGGAGCAGTACTTC
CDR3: CATSDLRGREQYF

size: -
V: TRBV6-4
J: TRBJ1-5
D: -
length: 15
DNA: TGTGCCAGCAGAGTACAGGGCAATAGCAATCAGCCCCAGCATTTT
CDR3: CASRVQGNSNQPQHF

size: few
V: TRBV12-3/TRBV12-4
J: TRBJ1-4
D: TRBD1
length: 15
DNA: TGTGCCAGCAGTTTAACTTTACAGGGGCCTGAAAAACTGTTTTTT
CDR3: CASSLTLQGPEKLFF

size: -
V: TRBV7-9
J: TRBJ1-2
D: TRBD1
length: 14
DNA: TGTGCCAGCAGCCAACGGACAGGGAAAGAAAGCTACACCTTC
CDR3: CASSQRTGKESYTF

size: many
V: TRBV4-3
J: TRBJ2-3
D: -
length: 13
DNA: TGCGCCAGCAGCAACATAGGGACAGATACGCAGTATTTT
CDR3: CASSNIGTDTQYF

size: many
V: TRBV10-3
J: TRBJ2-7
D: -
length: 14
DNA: TGTGCCATCAGTGATAAGGGAACGATGAGGGAGCAGTACTTC
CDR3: CAISDKGTMREQYF

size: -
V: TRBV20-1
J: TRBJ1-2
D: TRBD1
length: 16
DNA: TGCAGTGCTAGAGTCCTTATTGGACAGGGGTACTATGGCTACACCTTC
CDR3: CSARVLIGQGYYGYTF

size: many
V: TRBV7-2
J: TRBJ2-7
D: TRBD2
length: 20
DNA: TGTGCCAGCAGCTTGGGAGGGGTTATGAAGGGACCTACTAAAGGGTACGAGCAGTACTTC
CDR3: CASSLGGVMKGPTKGYEQYF

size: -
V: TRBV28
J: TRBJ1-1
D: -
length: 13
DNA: TGTGCCAGCAGTGCAGCGGGGGACACTGCAGCTTTCTTT
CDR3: CASSAAGDTAAFF

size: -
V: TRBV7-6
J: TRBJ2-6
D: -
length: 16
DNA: TGTGCCAGCAGCCCGGAGGCGTCAGCTGGGGCCAACGTCCTGACTTTC
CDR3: CASSPEASAGANVLTF

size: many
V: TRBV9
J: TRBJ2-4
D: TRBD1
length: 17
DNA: TGTGCCAGCAGCGTAGAGGGTACGACAGGGGTCAAAAACATTCAGTACTTC
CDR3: CASSVEGTTGVKNIQYF

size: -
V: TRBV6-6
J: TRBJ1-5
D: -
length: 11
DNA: TGTGCCAGCAGGGACACAAACACCTTGTACTTT
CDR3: CASRDTNTLYF

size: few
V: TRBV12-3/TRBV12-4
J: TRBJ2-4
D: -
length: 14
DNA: TGTGCCAGCAGTTTAGGGGGCCCTCAAAACATTCAGTACTTC
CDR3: CASSLGGPQNIQYF

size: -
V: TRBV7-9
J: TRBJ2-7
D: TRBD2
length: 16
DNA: TGTGCCAGCAGCCCTACCGGGACTAGCGTTTCCTACGAGCAGTACTTC
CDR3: CASSPTGTSVSYEQYF

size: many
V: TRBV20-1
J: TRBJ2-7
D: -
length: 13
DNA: TGCAGTGCTAGGAGGCGGGGTGCCTACGAGCAGTACTTC
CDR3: CSARRRGAYEQYF

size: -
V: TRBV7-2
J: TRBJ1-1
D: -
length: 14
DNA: TGTGCCATCAGCCCGGACCGCCCCTACACTGAAGCTTTCTTT
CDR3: CAISPDRPYTEAFF

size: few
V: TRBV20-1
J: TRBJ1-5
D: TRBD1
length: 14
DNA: TGCAGTGCTAAACAGGGGGCGGAAAGTCGGCCCCAGCATTTT
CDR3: CSAKQGAESRPQHF

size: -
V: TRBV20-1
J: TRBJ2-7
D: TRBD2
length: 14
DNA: TGCAGTGCTAGAGTAGGCGGGAGCGACTACGAGCAGTCCTTC
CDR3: CSARVGGSDYEQSF

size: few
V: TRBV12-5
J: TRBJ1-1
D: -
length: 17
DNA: TGTGCTAGTGGTTTGGTCCCCACTGTCGAGGGCGCTCGGGAAGCTTTCTTT
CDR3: CASGLVPTVEGAREAFF

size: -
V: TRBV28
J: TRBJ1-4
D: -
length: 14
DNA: TGTGCCAGCAGTTTGGGATCAGGGTCCGTAAAACTGTTTTTT
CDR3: CASSLGSGSVKLFF

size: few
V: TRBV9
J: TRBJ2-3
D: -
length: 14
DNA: TGTGCCAGCAGCTGGACAGTCTCCACAGATACGCAGTATTTT
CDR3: CASSWTVSTDTQYF

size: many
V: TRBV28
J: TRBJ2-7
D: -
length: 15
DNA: TGTGCCAGCAGGGGACTCTCGTCGCCCTCCTACGAGCAGTACTTC
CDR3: CASRGLSSPSYEQYF

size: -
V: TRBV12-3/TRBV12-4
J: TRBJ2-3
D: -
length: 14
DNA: TGTGCCAGCAGCATCGCGGGAAGCACAAATACGCAGTATTTT
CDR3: CASSIAGSTNTQYF

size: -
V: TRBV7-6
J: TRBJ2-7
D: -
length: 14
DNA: TGTGCCAGCATCTTAGCGGTAGAGAACTACGAGCACTACTTC
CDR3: CASILAVENYEHYF

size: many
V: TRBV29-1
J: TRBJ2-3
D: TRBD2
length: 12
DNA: TGCAGTGGGACTAGCGACACAGATACGCAGTATTTT
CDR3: CSGTSDTDTQYF

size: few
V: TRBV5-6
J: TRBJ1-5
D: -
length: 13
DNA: TGTGCCAGCAGCTTGAGAGGGAATCAGCCCCAGCATTTT
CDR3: CASSLRGNQPQHF

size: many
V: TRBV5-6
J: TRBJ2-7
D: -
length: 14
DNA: TGTGCCAGCAGCTTGGGGAGGGCCTCTTGGGAGCAGTACTTC
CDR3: CASSLGRASWEQYF

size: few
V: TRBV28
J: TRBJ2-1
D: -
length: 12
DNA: TGTGCCTCCAAGGCGGTCTACAATGAGCAGTTCTTC
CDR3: CASKAVYNEQFF

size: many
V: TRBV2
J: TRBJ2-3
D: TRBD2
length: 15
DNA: TGTGCCAGCAGTCAAGCGGGAGGAGGGACAGATACGCAGTATTTT
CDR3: CASSQAGGGTDTQYF

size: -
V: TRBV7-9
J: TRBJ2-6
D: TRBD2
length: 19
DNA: TGTGCCAGCAGCTATAGACCGGGACTACCTCTCTCTGGGGCCAACGTCCTGACTTTC
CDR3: CASSYRPGLPLSGANVLTF

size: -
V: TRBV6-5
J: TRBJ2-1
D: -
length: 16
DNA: TGTGCCAGCAGTTACTCGATCTCCCTCCTCTACAATGAGCAGTTCTTC
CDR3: CASSYSISLLYNEQFF

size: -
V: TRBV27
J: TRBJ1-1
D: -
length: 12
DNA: TGCGCCAGCGGGATCATGAACACTGAAGCTTTCTTT
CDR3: CASGIMNTEAFF

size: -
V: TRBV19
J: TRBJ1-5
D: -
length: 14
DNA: TGTGCCAGTAGTTCCTGGGCAGGCAATCAGCCCCAGCATTTT
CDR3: CASSSWAGNQPQHF

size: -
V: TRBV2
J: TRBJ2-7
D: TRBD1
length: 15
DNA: TGTGCCAGCAGTGACAGGACAGGAAGGTCCTACGAGCAGTACTTC
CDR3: CASSDRTGRSYEQYF

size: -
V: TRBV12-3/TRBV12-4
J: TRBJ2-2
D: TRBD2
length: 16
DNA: TGTGCCAGCAGCCCACCGACTAGCGGAAACACCGGGGAGCTGTTTTTT
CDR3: CASSPPTSGNTGELFF

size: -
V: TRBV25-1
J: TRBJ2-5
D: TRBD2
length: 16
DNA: TGTGCCAACAGTGATATCGGGACTAGCAGGCAAGAGACCCAGTACTTC
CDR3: CANSDIGTSRQETQYF

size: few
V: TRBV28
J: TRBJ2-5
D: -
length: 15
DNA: TGTGCCAGCAGTACGCCAATAGCGCCCCCGGGGACCCAGTACTTC
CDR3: CASSTPIAPPGTQYF

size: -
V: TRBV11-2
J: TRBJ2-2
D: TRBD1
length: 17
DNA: TGTGCCAGCAGCCCTTGGACAGGGGGCCAGATCACCGGGGAGCTGTTTTTT
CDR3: CASSPWTGGQITGELFF

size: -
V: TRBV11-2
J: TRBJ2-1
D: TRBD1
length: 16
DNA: TGTGCCAGCAGCATTACGGGGACAGGGAGTAACAATGAGCAGTTCTTC
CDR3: CASSITGTGSNNEQFF